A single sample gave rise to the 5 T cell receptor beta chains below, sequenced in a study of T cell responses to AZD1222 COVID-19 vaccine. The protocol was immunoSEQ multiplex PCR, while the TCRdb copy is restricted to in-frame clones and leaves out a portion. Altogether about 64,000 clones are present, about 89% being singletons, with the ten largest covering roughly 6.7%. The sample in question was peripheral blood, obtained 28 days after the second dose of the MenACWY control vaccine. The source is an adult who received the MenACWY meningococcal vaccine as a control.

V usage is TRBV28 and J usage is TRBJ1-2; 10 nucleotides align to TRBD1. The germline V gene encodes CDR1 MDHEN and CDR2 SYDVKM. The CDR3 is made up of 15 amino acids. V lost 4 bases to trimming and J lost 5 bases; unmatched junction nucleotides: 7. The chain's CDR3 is CASSYDRGLLYGYTF. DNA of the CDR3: TGTGCCAGCAGTTATGACAGGGGGCTCTTATATGGCTACACCTTC.

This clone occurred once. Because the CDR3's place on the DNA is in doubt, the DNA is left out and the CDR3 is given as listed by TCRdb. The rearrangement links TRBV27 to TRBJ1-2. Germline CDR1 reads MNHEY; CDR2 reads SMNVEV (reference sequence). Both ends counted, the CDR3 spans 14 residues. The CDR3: CASSSSGRVGGYTF.

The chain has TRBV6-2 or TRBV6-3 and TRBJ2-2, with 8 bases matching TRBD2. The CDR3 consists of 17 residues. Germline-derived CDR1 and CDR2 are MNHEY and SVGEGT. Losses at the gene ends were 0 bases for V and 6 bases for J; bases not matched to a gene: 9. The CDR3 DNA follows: TGTGCCAGCAGTTACTCGCTAGGTAGCGGGACCTCCGGGGAGCTGTTTTTT. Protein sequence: CASSYSLGSGTSGELFF.

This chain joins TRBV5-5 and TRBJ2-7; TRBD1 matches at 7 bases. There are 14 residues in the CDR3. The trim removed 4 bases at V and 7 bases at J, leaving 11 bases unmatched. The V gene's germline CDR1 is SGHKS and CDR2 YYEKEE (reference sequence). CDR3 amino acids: CASSPRTGPGEQYF. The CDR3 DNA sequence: TGTGCCAGCAGCCCCAGGACAGGCCCCGGGGAGCAGTACTTC.

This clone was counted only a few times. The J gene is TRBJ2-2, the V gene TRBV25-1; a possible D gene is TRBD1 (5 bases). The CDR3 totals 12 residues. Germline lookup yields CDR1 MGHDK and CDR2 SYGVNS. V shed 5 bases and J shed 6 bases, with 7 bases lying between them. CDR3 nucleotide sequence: TGTGCCAGCAGTCCCAGGGCCGGGGAGCTGTTTTTT. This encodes CASSPRAGELFF.